Below, one TCR beta chain is given with its context. Measured with immunoSEQ multiplex PCR; TCRdb has only the in-frame clones, and not every one. The table has roughly 100,000 clones, roughly 84% seen once. These data originate in a study of blood T cell repertoires in COVID-19. The wider study: The cDNA or gDNA used as material had been derived from T cells, B-cell-depleted T cells, or PBMCs.

The sample comprised peripheral blood. This clonotype was sampled from a man aged 60 to 69 with acute or convalescent COVID-19.

The CDR3 DNA follows: TGTGCCACCAGTGATCCGACTACGAGCTCCTACAATGAGCAGTTCTTC. Protein product: CATSDPTTSSYNEQFF. J is TRBJ2-1 and V is TRBV24-1; D is possibly TRBD2 (5 bases). Looked up from germline, CDR1 is KGHDR and CDR2 is SFDVKD. The CDR3 is 16 amino acids. Trimming shortened V by 3 bases and J by 0 bases, and 11 bases separated the two germline ends.